The present T cell receptor beta chain was sequenced within a study of blood T cell repertoires in COVID-19. About the research overall: Whether acute or convalescent, the COVID-19 samples came from the United States, Italy and Spain. Sample material is recorded as cDNA or gDNA derived from T cells, B-cell-depleted T cells, or PBMCs.

This CDR3 region has 21 residues. The V gene's germline CDR1 is GTSNPN and CDR2 SVGIG (reference sequence). V trimming: 2 bases; J trimming: 1 base; junction bases outside the gene matches: 13. Study processing details: Researchers report that nucleated cell counts were estimated from reference gene primer amplification. Assay used: immunoSEQ multiplex PCR; TCRdb lists only in-frame clones, some missing. D and trimming were read from the DNA, whereas the V and J calls and clone size are those reported in that table. The repertoire holds approximately 89,000 clones, with roughly 92% as singletons. The chain has TRBV30 and TRBJ2-2; TRBD2 agrees at 16 bases. The receptor was isolated from an older woman with active COVID-19. Sequenced input: peripheral blood. CDR3 residues: CAWSPQRGTSGGAMNTGELFF. The DNA for the CDR3 is TGTGCCTGGAGTCCCCAACGGGGGACTAGCGGGGGGGCCATGAACACCGGGGAGCTGTTTTTT. Based on the CDR3 plus reference TRBV30 and TRBJ2-2, the full variable domain is SQTIHQWPATLVQPVGSPLSLECTVEGTSNPNLYWYRQAAGRGLQLLFYSVGIGQISSEVPQNLSASRPQDRQFILSSKKLLLSDSGFYLCAWSPQRGTSGGAMNTGELFFGEGSRLTVL.